A single count supports the clone carrying this T cell receptor beta chain. Authors' methods: Estimation of nucleated cell counts relied on the amplification of reference gene primers. Measured with immunoSEQ multiplex PCR; TCRdb has only the in-frame clones, and not every one. D and trimming were read from the DNA, whereas the V and J calls and clone size are those reported in that table. The table shows around 180,000 clones, with under 90% occurring only once. The V segment lost 2 bases and the J segment 5 bases; nucleotides outside the gene matches: 4. The CDR3 sequence is 14 residues long. Germline V gene sequence: CDR1 SGHNT, CDR2 YENEEA. The data stem from a study of blood T cell repertoires in COVID-19. Study information: Collection of acute and convalescent COVID-19 samples took place in the United States, Italy and Spain. PBMCs, B-cell-depleted T cells, or T cells were the source of the cDNA or gDNA that made up the material.

The chain employs TRBV11-3 and TRBJ2-7, with 9 bases lining up with TRBD2. The receptor's source is a woman aged 80 or over with active or convalescent COVID-19. The sequenced material came from peripheral blood. In nucleotides, the CDR3 is TGTGCCAGCAGCTTACTAGCGGGAAGTAACGAGCAGTACTTC. This codes for CASSLLAGSNEQYF.